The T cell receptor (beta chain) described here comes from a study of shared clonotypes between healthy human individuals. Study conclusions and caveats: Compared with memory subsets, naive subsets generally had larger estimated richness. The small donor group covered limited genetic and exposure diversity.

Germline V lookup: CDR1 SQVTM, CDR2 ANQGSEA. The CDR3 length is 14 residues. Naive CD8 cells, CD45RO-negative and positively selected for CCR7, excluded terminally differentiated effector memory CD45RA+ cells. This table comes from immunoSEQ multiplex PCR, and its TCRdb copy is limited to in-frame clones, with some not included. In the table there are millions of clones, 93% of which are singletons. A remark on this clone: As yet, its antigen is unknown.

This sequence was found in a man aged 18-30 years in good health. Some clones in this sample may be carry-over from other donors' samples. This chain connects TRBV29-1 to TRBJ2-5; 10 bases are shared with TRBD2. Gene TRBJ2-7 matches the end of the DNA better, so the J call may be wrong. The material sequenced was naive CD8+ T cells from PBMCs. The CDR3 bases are TGCAGCGCTCTTGGGACTAGCGCCGCCTACGAGCAGTACTTC. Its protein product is CSALGTSAAYEQYF.